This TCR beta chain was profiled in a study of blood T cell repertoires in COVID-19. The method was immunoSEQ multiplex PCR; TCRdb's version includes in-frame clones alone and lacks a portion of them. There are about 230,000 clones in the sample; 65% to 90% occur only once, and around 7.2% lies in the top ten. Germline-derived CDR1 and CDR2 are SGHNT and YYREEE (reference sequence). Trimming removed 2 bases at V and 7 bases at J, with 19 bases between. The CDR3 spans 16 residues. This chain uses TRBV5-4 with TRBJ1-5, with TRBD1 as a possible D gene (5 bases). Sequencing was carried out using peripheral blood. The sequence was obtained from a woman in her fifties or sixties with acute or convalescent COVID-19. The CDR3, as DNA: TGTGCCAGCAGCTTACCACCGGGACTCCACCAGCAGCCCCAGCATTTT. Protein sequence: CASSLPPGLHQQPQHF.